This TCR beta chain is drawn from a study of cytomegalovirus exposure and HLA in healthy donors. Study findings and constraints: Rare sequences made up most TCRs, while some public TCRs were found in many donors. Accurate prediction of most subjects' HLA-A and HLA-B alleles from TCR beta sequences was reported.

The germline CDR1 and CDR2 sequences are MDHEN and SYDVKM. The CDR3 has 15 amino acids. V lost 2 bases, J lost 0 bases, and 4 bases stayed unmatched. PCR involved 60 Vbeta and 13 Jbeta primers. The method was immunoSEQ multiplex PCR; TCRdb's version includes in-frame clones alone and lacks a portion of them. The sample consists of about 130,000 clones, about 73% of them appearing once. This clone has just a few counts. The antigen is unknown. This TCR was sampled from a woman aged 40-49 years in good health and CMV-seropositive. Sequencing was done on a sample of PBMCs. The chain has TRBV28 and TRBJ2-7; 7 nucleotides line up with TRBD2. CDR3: CASSLGGSTSYEQYF. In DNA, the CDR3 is TGTGCCAGCAGTTTAGGCGGGAGTACCTCCTACGAGCAGTACTTC.